The sample holds a few counts of the clone carrying this T cell receptor (beta chain). Assay used: immunoSEQ multiplex PCR; TCRdb lists only in-frame clones, some missing. The table records roughly 200,000 clones, roughly 82% of them present only once. This record belongs to a study of blood T cell repertoires in COVID-19. Across the whole study: T cells, B-cell-depleted T cells, or PBMCs supplied cDNA or gDNA.

The CDR3 contains 12 residues. V was trimmed by 4 bases and J by 7 bases, leaving 11 bases between them. The germline gives CDR1 SEHNR, CDR2 FQNEAQ (reference sequence). The gene calls are TRBV7-9 and TRBJ2-7; the D gene is possibly TRBD1 (6 bases). The receptor's source is a man aged 40-50 years who had recovered from COVID-19. The sequenced sample was PBMCs or T cells enriched from blood (not recorded which). This chain's CDR3 is CASSSQGWEQYF. In nucleotides, the CDR3 is TGTGCCAGCAGCTCACAGGGTTGGGAGCAGTACTTC.